These T cell receptor beta chains were read from a single sample in a study of neoadjuvant anti-PD-1 for oral cavity cancer. TCRdb's copy holds only in-frame clones and misses some; the assay was immunoSEQ multiplex PCR. This table holds 15,000 or so clones, roughly two thirds found once. This material consisted of PBMCs, taken before nivolumab (anti-PD-1) treatment. The receptors were gathered from a person between 35 and 79 years old with oral cavity squamous cell carcinoma. CDR3s include the opening cysteine and the closing phenylalanine or tryptophan. D genes are given only for firm matches. Clone sizes are given selectively: once, few, many, or a class where the clone is expanded.

D gene: TRBD1
clone size: few
J gene: TRBJ1-5
V gene: TRBV4-1
CDR3 protein: CASSQPPGQGARGQPQHF
CDR3 DNA: TGCGCCAGCAGCCAACCCCCCGGACAGGGGGCGAGGGGTCAGCCCCAGCATTTT

D gene: .
clone size: .
J gene: TRBJ1-1
V gene: TRBV27
CDR3 protein: CASSLTPWNTEAFF
CDR3 DNA: TGTGCCAGCAGCTTAACTCCTTGGAACACTGAAGCTTTCTTT

D gene: .
clone size: .
J gene: TRBJ2-7
V gene: TRBV2
CDR3 protein: CASSERVGEYF
CDR3 DNA: TGTGCCAGCAGTGAAAGGGTGGGGGAGTACTTC

D gene: .
clone size: few
J gene: TRBJ1-1
V gene: TRBV6-4
CDR3 protein: CASSASVNTEAFF
CDR3 DNA: TGTGCCAGCAGTGCCTCTGTGAACACTGAAGCTTTCTTT

D gene: .
clone size: few
J gene: TRBJ2-1
V gene: TRBV18
CDR3 protein: CASSRGSGVSYNEQFF
CDR3 DNA: TGTGCCAGCTCACGAGGGTCGGGGGTCTCCTACAATGAGCAGTTCTTC

D gene: .
clone size: .
J gene: TRBJ1-2
V gene: TRBV29-1
CDR3 protein: CSVGENYGYTF
CDR3 DNA: TGCAGCGTAGGGGAGAACTATGGCTACACCTTC

D gene: .
clone size: .
J gene: TRBJ1-1
V gene: TRBV6-1
CDR3 protein: CASRPGPQNTEAFF
CDR3 DNA: TGTGCCAGCAGACCCGGACCACAGAACACTGAAGCTTTCTTT

D gene: .
clone size: .
J gene: TRBJ1-4
V gene: TRBV5-5
CDR3 protein: CASSTPGRGLFF
CDR3 DNA: TGTGCCAGCAGCACCCCGGGACGAGGGCTGTTTTTT

D gene: TRBD1
clone size: once
J gene: TRBJ1-1
V gene: TRBV6-4
CDR3 protein: CASSYDRGGTEAFF
CDR3 DNA: TGTGCCAGCAGTTACGACAGGGGAGGCACTGAAGCTTTCTTT

D gene: .
clone size: .
J gene: TRBJ2-3
V gene: TRBV7-3
CDR3 protein: CASSPSYEADTQYF
CDR3 DNA: TGTGCCAGCAGCCCCTCCTATGAGGCAGATACGCAGTATTTT

D gene: .
clone size: .
J gene: TRBJ1-6
V gene: TRBV6-5
CDR3 protein: CASSYRGADSPLHF
CDR3 DNA: TGTGCCAGCAGTTACAGGGGGGCGGATTCACCCCTCCACTTT

D gene: .
clone size: .
J gene: TRBJ2-5
V gene: TRBV7-6
CDR3 protein: CASSLRSGRRQPGETQYF
CDR3 DNA: TGTGCCAGCAGCTTACGGTCCGGCAGGAGACAACCAGGGGAGACCCAGTACTTC

D gene: TRBD2
clone size: .
J gene: TRBJ2-5
V gene: TRBV9
CDR3 protein: CASSVVGGGTQYF
CDR3 DNA: TGTGCCAGCAGCGTAGTTGGCGGGGGGACCCAGTACTTC

D gene: .
clone size: .
J gene: TRBJ1-5
V gene: TRBV6-1
CDR3 protein: CASSEAYNSRSHSNQPQHF
CDR3 DNA: TGTGCCAGCAGTGAAGCGTATAACAGCCGTTCCCATAGCAATCAGCCCCAGCATTTT

D gene: TRBD1
clone size: .
J gene: TRBJ2-7
V gene: TRBV18
CDR3 protein: CASSPLLNRGNYEQYF
CDR3 DNA: TGTGCCAGCTCACCCTTACTAAACAGGGGGAACTACGAGCAGTACTTC

D gene: TRBD2
clone size: .
J gene: TRBJ2-7
V gene: TRBV2
CDR3 protein: CASSDSGRAYEQYF
CDR3 DNA: TGTGCCAGCAGTGATAGCGGGAGGGCCTACGAGCAGTACTTC

D gene: TRBD2
clone size: once
J gene: TRBJ2-7
V gene: TRBV4-2
CDR3 protein: CASSQERGLAGYEQYF
CDR3 DNA: TGTGCCAGCAGCCAAGAGCGGGGACTAGCGGGTTACGAGCAGTACTTC

D gene: .
clone size: .
J gene: TRBJ2-1
V gene: TRBV7-3
CDR3 protein: CASSPNIRDNEQFF
CDR3 DNA: TGTGCCAGCAGCCCGAATATACGAGACAATGAGCAGTTCTTC

D gene: .
clone size: .
J gene: TRBJ2-1
V gene: TRBV6-1
CDR3 protein: CASDAARDRRNEQFF
CDR3 DNA: TGTGCCAGTGACGCCGCCAGGGATAGAAGGAATGAGCAGTTCTTC

D gene: .
clone size: .
J gene: TRBJ1-2
V gene: TRBV20-1
CDR3 protein: CSASSGGGYTF
CDR3 DNA: TGCAGTGCTAGCTCTGGGGGGGGCTACACCTTC

D gene: .
clone size: few
J gene: TRBJ1-1
V gene: TRBV28
CDR3 protein: CASSLSAGGMNTEAFF
CDR3 DNA: TGTGCCAGCAGTTTATCCGCGGGGGGTATGAACACTGAAGCTTTCTTT

D gene: .
clone size: .
J gene: TRBJ1-1
V gene: TRBV9
CDR3 protein: CASSAQGLNTEAFF
CDR3 DNA: TGTGCCAGCAGCGCTCAGGGATTGAACACTGAAGCTTTCTTT

D gene: .
clone size: few
J gene: TRBJ1-6
V gene: TRBV19
CDR3 protein: CASRGAAINSPLHF
CDR3 DNA: TGTGCCAGTCGAGGGGCAGCCATTAATTCACCCCTCCACTTT

D gene: .
clone size: .
J gene: TRBJ1-6
V gene: TRBV9
CDR3 protein: CASSEGGPPLHF
CDR3 DNA: TGTGCCAGCAGCGAGGGGGGGCCACCCCTCCACTTT

D gene: .
clone size: .
J gene: TRBJ2-1
V gene: TRBV27
CDR3 protein: CASSSGTYSYNEQFF
CDR3 DNA: TGTGCCAGCAGTTCCGGGACATATTCCTACAATGAGCAGTTCTTC

D gene: TRBD1
clone size: .
J gene: TRBJ1-1
V gene: TRBV7-8
CDR3 protein: CASTERATGQNTEAFF
CDR3 DNA: TGTGCCAGCACCGAAAGGGCGACAGGGCAGAACACTGAAGCTTTCTTT

D gene: .
clone size: .
J gene: TRBJ2-1
V gene: TRBV13
CDR3 protein: CASSARGSYNEQFF
CDR3 DNA: TGTGCCAGCAGCGCCCGGGGCTCCTACAATGAGCAGTTCTTC

D gene: TRBD1
clone size: .
J gene: TRBJ2-1
V gene: TRBV19
CDR3 protein: CASSIRGLYNEQFF
CDR3 DNA: TGTGCCAGTAGTATCAGGGGGCTCTACAATGAGCAGTTCTTC

D gene: TRBD1
clone size: once
J gene: TRBJ2-7
V gene: TRBV5-1
CDR3 protein: CASSFAGTGPYEQYF
CDR3 DNA: TGCGCCAGCAGCTTTGCCGGGACAGGACCCTACGAGCAGTACTTC

D gene: .
clone size: few
J gene: TRBJ1-1
V gene: TRBV11-2
CDR3 protein: CASSSFGGNTEAFF
CDR3 DNA: TGTGCCAGCAGCTCCTTCGGGGGAAACACTGAAGCTTTCTTT

D gene: TRBD1
clone size: once
J gene: TRBJ1-5
V gene: TRBV2
CDR3 protein: CASSESLGTGGGQPQHF
CDR3 DNA: TGTGCCAGCAGTGAAAGTTTAGGGACAGGGGGCGGGCAGCCCCAGCATTTT